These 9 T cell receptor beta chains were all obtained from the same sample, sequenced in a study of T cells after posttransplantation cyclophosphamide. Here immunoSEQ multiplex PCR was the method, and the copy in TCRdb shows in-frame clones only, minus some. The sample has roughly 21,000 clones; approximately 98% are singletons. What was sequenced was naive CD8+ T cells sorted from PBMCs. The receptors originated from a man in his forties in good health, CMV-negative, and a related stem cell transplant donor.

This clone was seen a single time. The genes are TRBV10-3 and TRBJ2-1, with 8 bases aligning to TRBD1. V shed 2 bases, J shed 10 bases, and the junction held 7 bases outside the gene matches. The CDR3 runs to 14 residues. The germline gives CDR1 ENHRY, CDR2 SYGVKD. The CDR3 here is CAISETDRGEEQFF. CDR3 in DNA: TGTGCCATCAGTGAGACAGACAGGGGTGAGGAGCAGTTCTTC.

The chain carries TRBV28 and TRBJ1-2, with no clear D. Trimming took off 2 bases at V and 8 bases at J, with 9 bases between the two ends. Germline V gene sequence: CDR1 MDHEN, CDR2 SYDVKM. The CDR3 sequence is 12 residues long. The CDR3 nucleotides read TGTGCCAGCAGTTTAGAGGGTGGGGGCTACACCTTC. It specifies CASSLEGGGYTF.

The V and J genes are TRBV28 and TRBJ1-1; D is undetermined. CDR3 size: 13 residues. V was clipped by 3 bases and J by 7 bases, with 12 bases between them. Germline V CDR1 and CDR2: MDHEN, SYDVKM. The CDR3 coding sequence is TGTGCCAGCAGTTTGGGCATCGCCATTGAAGCTTTCTTT. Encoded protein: CASSLGIAIEAFF. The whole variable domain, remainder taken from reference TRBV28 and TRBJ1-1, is DVKVTQSSRYLVKRTGEKVFLECVQDMDHENMFWYRQDPGLGLRLIYFSYDVKMKEKGDIPEGYSVSREKKERFSLILESASTNQTSMYLCASSLGIAIEAFFGQGTRLTVV.

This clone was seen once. The DNA of the CDR3 is TGTGCCAGCAGCACTCGGACTCGGGGGTACGAGCAGTACTTC. Residues: CASSTRTRGYEQYF. The rearrangement uses TRBV7-9 and TRBJ2-7; D possibly corresponds to TRBD2 (6 bases). The V gene's germline CDR1 is SEHNR and CDR2 FQNEAQ (reference sequence). V lost 5 bases to trimming and J lost 4 bases, with 15 bases between them. This CDR3 has 14 residues. Supplemented by reference TRBV7-9 and TRBJ2-7, the full variable domain reads DTGVSQNPRHKITKRGQNVTFRCDPISEHNRLYWYRQTLGQGPEFLTYFQNEAQLEKSRLLSDRFSAERPKGSFSTLEIQRTEQGDSAMYLCASSTRTRGYEQYFGPGTRLTVT.

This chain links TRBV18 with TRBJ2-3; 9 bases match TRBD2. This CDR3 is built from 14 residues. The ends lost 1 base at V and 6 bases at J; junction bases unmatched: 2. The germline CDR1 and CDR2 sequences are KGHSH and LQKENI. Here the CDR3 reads CASSPRLADDTQYF. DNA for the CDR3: TGTGCCAGCTCACCACGACTAGCGGATGATACGCAGTATTTT.

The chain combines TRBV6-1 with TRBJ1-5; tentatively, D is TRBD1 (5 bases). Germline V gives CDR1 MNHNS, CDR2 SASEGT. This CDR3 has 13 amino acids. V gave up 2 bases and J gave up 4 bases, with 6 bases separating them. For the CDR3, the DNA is TGTGCCAGCAGTGAACAGGGAAATCAGCCCCAGCATTTT. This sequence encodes CASSEQGNQPQHF.

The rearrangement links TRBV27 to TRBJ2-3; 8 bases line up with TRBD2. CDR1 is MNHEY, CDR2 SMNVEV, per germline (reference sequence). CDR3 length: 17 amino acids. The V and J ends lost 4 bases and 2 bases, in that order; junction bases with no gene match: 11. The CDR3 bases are TGTGCCAGCAGTTCTTATCAAGCGGGAGCCTCCACAGATACGCAGTATTTT. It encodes CASSSYQAGASTDTQYF.

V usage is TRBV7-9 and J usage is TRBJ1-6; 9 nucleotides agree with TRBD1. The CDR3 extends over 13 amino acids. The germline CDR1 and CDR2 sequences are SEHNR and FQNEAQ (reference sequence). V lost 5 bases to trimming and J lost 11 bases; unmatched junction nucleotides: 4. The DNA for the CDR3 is TGTGCCAGCAGCCCGGACAGGGGAACACCCCTCCACTTT. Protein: CASSPDRGTPLHF.

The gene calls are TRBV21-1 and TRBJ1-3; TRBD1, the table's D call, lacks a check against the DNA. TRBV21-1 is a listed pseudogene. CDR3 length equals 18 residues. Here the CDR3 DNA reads TGTGCCAGCAGCAGCGACAGGGACGTTCCTATTTCTGGAAACACCATATATTTT. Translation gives CASSSDRDVPISGNTIYF.